The sequence of this TCR beta chain was determined in a study of shared clonotypes between healthy human individuals. The wider study: For every donor, three CD4 naive, three CD4 memory, two CD8 naive and one CD8 memory plates were used.

In germline, CDR1 is SGHNT, CDR2 YYREEE (reference sequence). The CDR3 spans 15 residues. J was trimmed by 4 bases and V by 0 bases; bases with no gene match: 6. TCRdb's copy holds only in-frame clones and misses some; the assay was immunoSEQ multiplex PCR. Of fewer than 400,000 clones in the sample, around two thirds were seen once. Whole-study findings and limits: A few donors held about 5% of naive CD4 clonotypes in common.

To note about this clone: As yet, its antigen is unknown.

Splitting of CD4+ cells produced CD45RA+ naive and CD45RA-negative memory subsets. The rearrangement links TRBV5-4 to TRBJ2-7; TRBD1 aligns across 8 bases. The sequenced material came from memory CD4+ T cells sorted from blood. Described subset: CD45RA-negative fraction. The clonotype comes from a man aged 30 to 45 in good health. CDR3 sequence: CASSLGQGARYEQYF. The CDR3, as DNA: TGTGCCAGCAGCTTGGGGCAGGGGGCTCGGTACGAGCAGTACTTC.